This T cell receptor (beta chain) was profiled in a study of prognosis after radiotherapy for stage I lung cancer. The J segment lost 7 bases and the V segment lost 9 bases, leaving 5 bases of the junction unmatched. CDR1 and CDR2 from the germline V gene are KGHDR and SFDVKD. This CDR3 region has 12 residues. Two-round multiplex PCR on genomic DNA was the method by which TCR beta CDR3 was amplified. Specific primers for each TRBV and TRBJ gene were what first-round PCR used. TCRdb processed the multiplex PCR reads anew with MiXCR; each CDR3 protein has one entry. The profile shows roughly 29,000 distinct CDR3 sequences, around 30% of them singletons. Each of two time points yielded around 5.9 milliliters of peripheral venous blood. This clonotype was observed many times.

The V gene is TRBV24-1, the J gene TRBJ2-5; 9 nucleotides line up with TRBD1. The sequenced sample was PBMCs, obtained before or after stereotactic body radiation therapy (not recorded which). This receptor was obtained from a donor over 45 with non-small cell lung cancer. Here the CDR3 DNA reads TGTGCCACCGGACAGGGGTTGGGGACCCAGTACTTC. It encodes CATGQGLGTQYF.